The TCR beta chain described here comes from a study of blood T cells in healthy people across ages. A second PCR of 7 to 11 cycles used a sample-barcoded 5' primer and a J-beta primer mix. TCRdb re-derived calls from the 5' RACE reads in MiXCR, one entry per CDR3 protein. The table shows some 1,800,000 distinct CDR3 sequences, with more than 35% occurring only once. V lost 2 bases and J lost 0, with 19 bases in between. CDR3 length: 18 amino acids. Germline loops: CDR1 LGHNA, CDR2 YSLEER. This clonotype appeared a few times. Sequenced input: blood. This clonotype was obtained from a human donor in good health. The genes are TRBV4-3 and TRBJ1-2, with D unresolved. The CDR3 protein is CASSQPLGATTSNYGYTF. CDR3 nucleotides: TGCGCCAGCAGCCAACCGTTAGGTGCCACGACCTCTAACTATGGCTACACCTTC.